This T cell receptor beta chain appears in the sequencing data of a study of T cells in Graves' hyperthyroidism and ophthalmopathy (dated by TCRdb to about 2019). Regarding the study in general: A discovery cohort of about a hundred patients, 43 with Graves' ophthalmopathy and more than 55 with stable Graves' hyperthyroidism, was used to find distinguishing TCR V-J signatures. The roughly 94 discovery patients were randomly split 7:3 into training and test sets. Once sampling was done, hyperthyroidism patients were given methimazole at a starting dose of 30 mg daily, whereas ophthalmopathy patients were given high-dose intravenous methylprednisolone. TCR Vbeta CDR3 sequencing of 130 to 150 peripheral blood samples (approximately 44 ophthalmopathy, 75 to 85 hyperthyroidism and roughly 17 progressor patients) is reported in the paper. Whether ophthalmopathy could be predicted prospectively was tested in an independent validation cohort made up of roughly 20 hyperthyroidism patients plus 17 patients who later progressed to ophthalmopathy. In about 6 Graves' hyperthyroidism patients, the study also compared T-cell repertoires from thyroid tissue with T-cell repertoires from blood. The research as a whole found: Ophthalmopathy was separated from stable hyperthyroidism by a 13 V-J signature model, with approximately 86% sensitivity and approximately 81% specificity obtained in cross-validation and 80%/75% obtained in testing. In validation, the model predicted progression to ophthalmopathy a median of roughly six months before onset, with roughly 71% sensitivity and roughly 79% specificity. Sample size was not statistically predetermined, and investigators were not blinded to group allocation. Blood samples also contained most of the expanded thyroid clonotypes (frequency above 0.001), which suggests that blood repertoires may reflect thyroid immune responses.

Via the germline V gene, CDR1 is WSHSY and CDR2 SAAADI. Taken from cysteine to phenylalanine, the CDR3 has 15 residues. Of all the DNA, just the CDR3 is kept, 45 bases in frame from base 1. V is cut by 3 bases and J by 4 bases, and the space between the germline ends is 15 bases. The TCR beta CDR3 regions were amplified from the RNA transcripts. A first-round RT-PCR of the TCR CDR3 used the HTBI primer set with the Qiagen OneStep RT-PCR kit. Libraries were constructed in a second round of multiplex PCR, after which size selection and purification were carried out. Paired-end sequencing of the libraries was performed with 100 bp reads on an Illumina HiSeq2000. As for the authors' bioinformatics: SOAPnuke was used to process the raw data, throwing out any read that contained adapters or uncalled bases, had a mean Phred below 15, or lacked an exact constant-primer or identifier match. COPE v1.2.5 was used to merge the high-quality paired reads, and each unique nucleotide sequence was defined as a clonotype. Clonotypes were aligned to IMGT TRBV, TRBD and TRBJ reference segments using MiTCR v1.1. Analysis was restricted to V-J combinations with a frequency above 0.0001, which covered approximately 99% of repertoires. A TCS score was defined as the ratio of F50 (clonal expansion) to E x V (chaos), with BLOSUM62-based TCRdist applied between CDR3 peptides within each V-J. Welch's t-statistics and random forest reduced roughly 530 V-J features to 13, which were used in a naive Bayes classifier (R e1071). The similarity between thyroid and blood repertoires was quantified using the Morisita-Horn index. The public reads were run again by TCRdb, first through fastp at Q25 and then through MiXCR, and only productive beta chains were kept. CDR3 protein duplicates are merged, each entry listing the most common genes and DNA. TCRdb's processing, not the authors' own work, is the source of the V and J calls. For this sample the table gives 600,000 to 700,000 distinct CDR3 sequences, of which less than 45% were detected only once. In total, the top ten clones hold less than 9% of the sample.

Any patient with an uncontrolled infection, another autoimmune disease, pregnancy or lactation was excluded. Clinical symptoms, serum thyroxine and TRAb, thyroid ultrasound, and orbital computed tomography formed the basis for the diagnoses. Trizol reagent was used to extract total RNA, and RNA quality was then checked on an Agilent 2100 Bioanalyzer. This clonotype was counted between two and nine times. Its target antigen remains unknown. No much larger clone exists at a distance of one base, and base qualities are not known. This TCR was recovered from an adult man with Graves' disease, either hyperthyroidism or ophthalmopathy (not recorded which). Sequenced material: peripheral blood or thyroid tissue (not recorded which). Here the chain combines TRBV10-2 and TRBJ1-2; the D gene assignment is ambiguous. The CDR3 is CASSDRHWGSYGYTF. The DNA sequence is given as TGCGCCAGCAGTGATCGACACTGGGGATCCTATGGCTACACCTTC.